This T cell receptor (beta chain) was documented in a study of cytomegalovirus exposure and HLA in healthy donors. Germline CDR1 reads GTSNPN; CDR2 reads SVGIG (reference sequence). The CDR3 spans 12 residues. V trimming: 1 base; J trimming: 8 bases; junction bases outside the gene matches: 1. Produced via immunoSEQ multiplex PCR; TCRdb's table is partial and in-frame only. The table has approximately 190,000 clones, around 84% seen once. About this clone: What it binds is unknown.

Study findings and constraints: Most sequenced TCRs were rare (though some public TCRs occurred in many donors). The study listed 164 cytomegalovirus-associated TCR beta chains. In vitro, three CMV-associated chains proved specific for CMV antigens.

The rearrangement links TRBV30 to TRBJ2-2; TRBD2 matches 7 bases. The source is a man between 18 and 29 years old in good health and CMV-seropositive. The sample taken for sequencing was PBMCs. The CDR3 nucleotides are TGTGCCTGGAGTGCGGGAGGAGGGGAGCTGTTTTTT. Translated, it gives CAWSAGGGELFF.